The 8 T cell receptor beta chains below come from one sample, sequenced in a study of T cells in Graves' hyperthyroidism and ophthalmopathy. The CDR3 regions of TCR beta were amplified from RNA transcripts. A set of HTBI primers served as the primers for a first-round RT-PCR of the TCR CDR3. TCRdb redid the calling of the multiplex PCR reads with MiXCR, one entry per CDR3 protein. Among about 710,000 distinct CDR3 sequences listed, about a sixth were seen once. What was sequenced was blood. The receptors shown here come from a man aged 18 to 30 with Graves' hyperthyroidism.

In its sample, this clonotype was seen many times. The chain joins TRBV18 to TRBJ2-5, with 7 bases matching TRBD1. The CDR3 is 14 amino acids. Germline CDR1 and CDR2: KGHSH and LQKENI. V trimming: 6 bases; J trimming: 4 bases; junction bases outside the gene matches: 8. This CDR3 is CASSPGTARETQYF. CDR3 DNA sequence: TGTGCCAGCTCGCCCGGGACAGCCAGAGAGACCCAGTACTTC.

This clonotype was observed a handful of times. The chain links TRBV9 to TRBJ2-1, with D perhaps matching TRBD2 (6 bases). V shed 4 bases and J shed 5 bases, with 16 bases lying between them. CDR1 is SGDLS, CDR2 YYNGEE, per germline. This CDR3 contains 15 residues. The DNA of the CDR3 is TGTGCCAGCAGCCAGACCGGGGGACCCAACAATGAGCAGTTCTTC. Its translation is CASSQTGGPNNEQFF.

This clonotype was counted only a few times. This chain connects TRBV20-1 to TRBJ1-5; 8 bases match TRBD1. V was clipped by 3 bases and J by 1 base; unmatched bases: 5. The CDR3 is made up of 15 amino acids. CDR1 is DFQATT, CDR2 SNEGSKA, per germline (reference sequence). The CDR3 DNA sequence: TGCAGTGCTAGTACCCGGACAGGGAGCAATCAGCCCCAGCATTTT. It is translated as CSASTRTGSNQPQHF.

The V and J genes are TRBV7-8 and TRBJ1-2, with a possible D match to TRBD1 (5 bases). V lost 5 bases and J 2 bases, leaving 9 bases between the germline ends. Germline V gene sequence: CDR1 SGHVS, CDR2 FQNEAQ. The CDR3 is 13 amino acids. Here the CDR3 reads CASSIDRNYGYTF. DNA for the CDR3: TGTGCCAGCAGCATAGACAGAAACTATGGCTACACCTTC.

This clonotype was picked up many times. The chain uses TRBV2 and TRBJ1-5; maybe TRBD1 (5 bases). The V gene lost 0 bases and the J gene lost 9 bases, with 9 bases spanning the gap. Germline loops: CDR1 SNHLY, CDR2 FYNNEI. The CDR3 sequence is 13 residues long. CDR3: CASSEADQGPQHF. The CDR3, as DNA: TGTGCCAGCAGTGAAGCGGACCAGGGGCCCCAGCATTTT.

This clonotype appeared many times. The chain is built from TRBV18 and TRBJ1-1; D not resolved. Germline V CDR1 and CDR2: KGHSH, LQKENI. The CDR3 contains 13 residues. The V end was cut by 3 bases, the J end by 1 base, with 6 bases between. The DNA of the CDR3 is TGTGCCAGCTCACCGGTGGGGAACACTGAAGCTTTCTTT. Protein: CASSPVGNTEAFF.

The genes are TRBV5-4 and TRBJ2-2; TRBD1 is a possible D gene (6 bases). The V end was cut by 2 bases, the J end by 5 bases, with 10 bases between. The CDR3 has 14 amino acids. In germline, CDR1 is SGHNT, CDR2 YYREEE (reference sequence). The CDR3 DNA is TGTGCCAGCAGCTTCGGACAGTTTACCGGGGAGCTGTTTTTT. Its protein is CASSFGQFTGELFF.

Details on this clonotype: This may be a read error: a much more frequent sequence differs by one nucleotide. V usage is TRBV30 and J usage is TRBJ2-7, with D possibly TRBD2 on 6 matching bases. This CDR3 is built from 12 residues. In germline, CDR1 is GTSNPN, CDR2 SVGIG (reference sequence). Trimming stripped 4 bases from V and 5 bases from J, with 12 bases between. CDR3 loop: CAWNPGGDEQYF. DNA for the CDR3: TGTGCCTGGAATCCTGGCGGGGACGAGCAGTACTTC. Full variable domain (rest looked up from reference TRBV30 and TRBJ2-7): SQTIHQWPATLVQPVGSPLSLECTVEGTSNPNLYWYRQAAGRGLQLLFYSVGIGQISSEVPQNLSASRPQDRQFILSSKKLLLSDSGFYLCAWNPGGDEQYFGPGTRLTVT.